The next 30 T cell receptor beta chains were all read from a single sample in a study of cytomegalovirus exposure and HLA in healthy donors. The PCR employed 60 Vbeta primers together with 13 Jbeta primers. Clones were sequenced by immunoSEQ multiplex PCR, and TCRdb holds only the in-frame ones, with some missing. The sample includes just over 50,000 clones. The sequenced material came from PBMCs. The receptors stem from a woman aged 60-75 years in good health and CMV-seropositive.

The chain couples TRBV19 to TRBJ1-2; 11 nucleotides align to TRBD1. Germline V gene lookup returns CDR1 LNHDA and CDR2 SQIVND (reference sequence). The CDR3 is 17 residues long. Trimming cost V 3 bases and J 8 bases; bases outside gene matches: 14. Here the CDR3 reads CASSMVLGQGGWGGYTF. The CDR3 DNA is TGTGCCAGTAGTATGGTTTTGGGACAGGGGGGCTGGGGGGGCTACACCTTC.

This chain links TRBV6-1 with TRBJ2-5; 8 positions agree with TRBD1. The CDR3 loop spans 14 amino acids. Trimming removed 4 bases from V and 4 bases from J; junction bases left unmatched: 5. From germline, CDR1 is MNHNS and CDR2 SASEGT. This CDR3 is CASSGGQGVETQYF. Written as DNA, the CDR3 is TGTGCCAGCAGTGGTGGACAGGGAGTAGAGACCCAGTACTTC.

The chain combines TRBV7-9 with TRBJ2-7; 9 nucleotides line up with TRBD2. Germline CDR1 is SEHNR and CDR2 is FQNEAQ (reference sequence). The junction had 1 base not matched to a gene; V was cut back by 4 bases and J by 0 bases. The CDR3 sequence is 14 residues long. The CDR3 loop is CASSSTSGSYEQYF. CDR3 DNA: TGTGCCAGCAGCTCGACTAGCGGCTCCTACGAGCAGTACTTC.

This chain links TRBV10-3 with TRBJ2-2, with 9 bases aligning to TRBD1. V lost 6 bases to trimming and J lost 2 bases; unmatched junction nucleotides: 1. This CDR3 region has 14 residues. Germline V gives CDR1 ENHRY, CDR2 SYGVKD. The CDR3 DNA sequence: TGTGCCATCAGGGGACAGGGCAACACCGGGGAGCTGTTTTTT. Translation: CAIRGQGNTGELFF.

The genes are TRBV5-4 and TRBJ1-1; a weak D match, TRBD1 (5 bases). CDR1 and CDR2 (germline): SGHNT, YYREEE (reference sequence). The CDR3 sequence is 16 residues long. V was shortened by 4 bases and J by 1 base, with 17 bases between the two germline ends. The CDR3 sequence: CASSAGGSGGNTEAFF. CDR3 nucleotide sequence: TGTGCCAGCAGCGCAGGCGGTTCGGGGGGGAACACTGAAGCTTTCTTT.

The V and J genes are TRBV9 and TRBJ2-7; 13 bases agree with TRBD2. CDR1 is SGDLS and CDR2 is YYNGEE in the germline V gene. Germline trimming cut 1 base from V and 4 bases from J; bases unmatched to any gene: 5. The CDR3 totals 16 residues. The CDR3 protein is CASSVTSGGDFYEQYF. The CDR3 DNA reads TGTGCCAGCAGCGTAACTAGCGGGGGGGATTTTTACGAGCAGTACTTC.

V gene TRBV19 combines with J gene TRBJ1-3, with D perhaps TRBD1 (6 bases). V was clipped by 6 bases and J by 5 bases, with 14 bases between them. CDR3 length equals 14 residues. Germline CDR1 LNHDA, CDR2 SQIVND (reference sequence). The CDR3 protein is CASRMDRSRNTIYF. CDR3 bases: TGTGCCAGTAGGATGGACAGATCGAGAAACACCATATATTTT.

This chain's CDR3 is CASSITGGMGTEAFF. CDR3 in DNA: TGTGCCAGCTCAATAACAGGGGGCATGGGCACTGAAGCTTTCTTT. V usage is TRBV18 and J usage is TRBJ1-1; TRBD1 agrees at 9 bases. Germline CDR1 is KGHSH and CDR2 is LQKENI. CDR3 length: 15 amino acids. V was pared by 5 bases and J by 4 bases, with 8 bases of the junction left unmatched.

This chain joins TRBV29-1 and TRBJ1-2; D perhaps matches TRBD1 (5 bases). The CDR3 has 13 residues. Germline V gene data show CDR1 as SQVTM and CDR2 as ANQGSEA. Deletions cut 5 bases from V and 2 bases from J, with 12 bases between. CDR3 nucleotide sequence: TGCAGCGTTTATCCAGGGCCGAACTATGGCTACACCTTC. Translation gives CSVYPGPNYGYTF.

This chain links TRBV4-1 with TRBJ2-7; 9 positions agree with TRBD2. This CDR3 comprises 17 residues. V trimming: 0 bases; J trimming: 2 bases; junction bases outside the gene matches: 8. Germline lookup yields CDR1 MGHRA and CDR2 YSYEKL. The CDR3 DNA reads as TGCGCCAGCAGCCAAGATCCCCCGACTAGCGGACCCTACGAGCAGTACTTC. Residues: CASSQDPPTSGPYEQYF.

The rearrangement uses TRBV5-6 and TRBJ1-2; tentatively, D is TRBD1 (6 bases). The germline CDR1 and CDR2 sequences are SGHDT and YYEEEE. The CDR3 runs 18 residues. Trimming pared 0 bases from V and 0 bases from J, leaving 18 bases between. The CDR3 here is CASSLVPQLGTTNYGYTF. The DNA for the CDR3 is TGTGCCAGCAGCTTGGTACCACAGCTGGGGACAACTAACTATGGCTACACCTTC.

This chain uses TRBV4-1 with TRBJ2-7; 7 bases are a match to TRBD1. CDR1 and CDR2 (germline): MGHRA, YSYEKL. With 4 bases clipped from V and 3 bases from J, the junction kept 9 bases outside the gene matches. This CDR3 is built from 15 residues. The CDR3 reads CASSPQGQTFYEQYF. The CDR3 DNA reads TGCGCCAGCAGCCCGCAGGGACAGACGTTCTACGAGCAGTACTTC.

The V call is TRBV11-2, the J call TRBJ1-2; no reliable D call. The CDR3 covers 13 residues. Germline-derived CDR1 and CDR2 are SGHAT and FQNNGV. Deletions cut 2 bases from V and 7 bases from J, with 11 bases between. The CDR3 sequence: CASSLHDTLGYTF. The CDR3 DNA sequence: TGTGCCAGCAGCTTACACGACACCCTTGGCTACACCTTC.

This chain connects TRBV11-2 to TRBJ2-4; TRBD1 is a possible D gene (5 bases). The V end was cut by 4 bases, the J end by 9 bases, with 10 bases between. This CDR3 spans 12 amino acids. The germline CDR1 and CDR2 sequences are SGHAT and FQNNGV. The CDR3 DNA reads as TGTGCCAGCAGCTCCACAGGCCTCATTCAGTACTTC. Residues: CASSSTGLIQYF.

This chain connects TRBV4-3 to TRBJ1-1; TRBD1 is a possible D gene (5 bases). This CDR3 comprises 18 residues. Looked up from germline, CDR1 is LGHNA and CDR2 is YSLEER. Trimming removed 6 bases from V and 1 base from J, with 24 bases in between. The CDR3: CASRVAHFSTGPNTEAFF. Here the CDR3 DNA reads TGCGCCAGCAGAGTAGCCCATTTTTCTACAGGCCCGAACACTGAAGCTTTCTTT.

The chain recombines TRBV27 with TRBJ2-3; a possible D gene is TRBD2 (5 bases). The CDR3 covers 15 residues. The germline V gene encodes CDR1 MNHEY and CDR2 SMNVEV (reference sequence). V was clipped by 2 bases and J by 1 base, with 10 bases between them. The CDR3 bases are TGTGCCAGCAGTTTAGGAGGCATGGGCACAGATACGCAGTATTTT. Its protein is CASSLGGMGTDTQYF.

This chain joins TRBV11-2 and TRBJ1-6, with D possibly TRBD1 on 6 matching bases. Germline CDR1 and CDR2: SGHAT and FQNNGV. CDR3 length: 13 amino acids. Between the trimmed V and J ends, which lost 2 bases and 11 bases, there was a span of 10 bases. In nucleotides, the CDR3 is TGTGCCAGCAGCTTAAGGACAGCCGCACCCCTCCACTTT. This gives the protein CASSLRTAAPLHF.

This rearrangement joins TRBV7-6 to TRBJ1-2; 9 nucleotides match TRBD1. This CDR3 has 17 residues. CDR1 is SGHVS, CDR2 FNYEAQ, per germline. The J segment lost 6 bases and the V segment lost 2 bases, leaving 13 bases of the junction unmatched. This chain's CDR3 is CASSLMDRGRGGHGYTF. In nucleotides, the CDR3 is TGTGCCAGCAGCTTAATGGACAGGGGACGGGGTGGCCATGGCTACACCTTC.

CDR3 in DNA: TGTGCCAGCAGTGCTGACGGGGGGGCCAATCAGCCCCAGCATTTT. This codes for CASSADGGANQPQHF. V and J are TRBV6-1 and TRBJ1-5; a possible D gene is TRBD1 (6 bases). This CDR3 has 15 residues. Germline CDR1 and CDR2: MNHNS and SASEGT. Trimming left V 4 bases short and J 3 bases short, with 13 bases between.

CDR3 DNA: TGCAGCGTTCGAGGGTTAGGGGGCACTGAAGCTTTCTTT. Its protein is CSVRGLGGTEAFF. The genes are TRBV29-1 and TRBJ1-1; D might be TRBD1 (6 bases). In germline, CDR1 is SQVTM, CDR2 ANQGSEA. Trimming shortened V by 5 bases and J by 4 bases, and 14 bases separated the two germline ends. The CDR3 totals 13 residues.

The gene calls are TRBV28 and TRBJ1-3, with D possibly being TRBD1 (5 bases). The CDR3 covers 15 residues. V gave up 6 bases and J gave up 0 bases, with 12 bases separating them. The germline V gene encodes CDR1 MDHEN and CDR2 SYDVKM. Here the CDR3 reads CASSETGSSGNTIYF. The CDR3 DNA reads TGTGCCAGCAGCGAAACAGGCAGCTCTGGAAACACCATATATTTT.

The CDR3 sequence: CASSRTGNEQFF. The CDR3 nucleotides are TGTGCCAGCAGTCGGACTGGCAATGAGCAGTTCTTC. This chain connects TRBV6-5 to TRBJ2-1; possibly TRBD2 for D (5 bases). This CDR3 region has 12 residues. In germline, CDR1 is MNHEY, CDR2 SVGAGI. Trimming cost V 5 bases and J 6 bases, with 8 bases left between them.

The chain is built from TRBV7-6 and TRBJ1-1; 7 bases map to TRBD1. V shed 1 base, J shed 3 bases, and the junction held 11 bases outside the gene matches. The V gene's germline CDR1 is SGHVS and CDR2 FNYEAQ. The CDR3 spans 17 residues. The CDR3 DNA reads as TGTGCCAGCAGCTTAGGTGGCAGGGGAAGGGGGCACACTGAAGCTTTCTTT. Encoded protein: CASSLGGRGRGHTEAFF. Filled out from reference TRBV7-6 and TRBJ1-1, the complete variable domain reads GAGVSQSPRYKVTKRGQDVALRCDPISGHVSLYWYRQALGQGPEFLTYFNYEAQQDKSGLPNDRFSAERPEGSISTLTIQRTEQRDSAMYRCASSLGGRGRGHTEAFFGQGTRLTVV.

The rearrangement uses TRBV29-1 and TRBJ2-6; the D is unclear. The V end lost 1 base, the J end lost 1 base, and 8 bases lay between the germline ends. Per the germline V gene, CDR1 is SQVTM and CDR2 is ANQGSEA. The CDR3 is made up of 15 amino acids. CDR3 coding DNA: TGCAGCGTTGAAGGAGAAGAATCTGGGGCCAACGTCCTGACTTTC. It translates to CSVEGEESGANVLTF.

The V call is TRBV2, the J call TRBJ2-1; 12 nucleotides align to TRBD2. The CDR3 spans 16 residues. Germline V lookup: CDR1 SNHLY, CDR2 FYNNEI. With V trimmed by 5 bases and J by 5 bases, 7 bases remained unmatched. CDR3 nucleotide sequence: TGTGCCAGCAGTACGACTAGCGGGGGTAGGGACAATGAGCAGTTCTTC. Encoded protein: CASSTTSGGRDNEQFF.

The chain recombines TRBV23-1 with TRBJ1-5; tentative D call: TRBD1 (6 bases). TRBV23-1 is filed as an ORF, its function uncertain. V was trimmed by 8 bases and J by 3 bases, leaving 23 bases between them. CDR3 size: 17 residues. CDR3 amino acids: CASGNGSGVGANQPQHF. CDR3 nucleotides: TGCGCCAGCGGGAATGGGTCAGGGGTTGGGGCCAATCAGCCCCAGCATTTT.

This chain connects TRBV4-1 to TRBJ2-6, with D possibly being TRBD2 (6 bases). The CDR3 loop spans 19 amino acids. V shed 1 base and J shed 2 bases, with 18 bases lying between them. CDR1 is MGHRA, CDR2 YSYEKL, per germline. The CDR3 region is CASSQAQRQGGAGANVLTF. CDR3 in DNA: TGCGCCAGCAGCCAAGCGCAGCGCCAGGGAGGTGCTGGGGCCAACGTCCTGACTTTC.

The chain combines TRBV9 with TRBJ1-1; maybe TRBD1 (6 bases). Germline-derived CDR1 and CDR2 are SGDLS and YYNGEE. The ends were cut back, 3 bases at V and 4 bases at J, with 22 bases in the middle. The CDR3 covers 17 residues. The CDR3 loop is CASSEEGTGPRSTEAFF. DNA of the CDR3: TGTGCCAGCAGCGAAGAAGGTACAGGGCCTCGAAGCACTGAAGCTTTCTTT.

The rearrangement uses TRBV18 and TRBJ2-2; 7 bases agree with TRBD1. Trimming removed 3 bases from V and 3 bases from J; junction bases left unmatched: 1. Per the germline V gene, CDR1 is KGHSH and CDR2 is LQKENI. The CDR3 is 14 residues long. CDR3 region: CASSPDRDTGELFF. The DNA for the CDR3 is TGTGCCAGCTCACCCGACAGGGACACCGGGGAGCTGTTTTTT.

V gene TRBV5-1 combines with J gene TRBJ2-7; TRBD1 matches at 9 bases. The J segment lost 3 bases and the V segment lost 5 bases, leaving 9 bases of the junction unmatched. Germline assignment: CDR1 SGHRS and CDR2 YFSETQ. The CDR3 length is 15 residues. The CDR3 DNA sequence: TGCGCCAGCAGTTTTACAGGGGGCGAGAACTACGAGCAGTACTTC. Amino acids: CASSFTGGENYEQYF.